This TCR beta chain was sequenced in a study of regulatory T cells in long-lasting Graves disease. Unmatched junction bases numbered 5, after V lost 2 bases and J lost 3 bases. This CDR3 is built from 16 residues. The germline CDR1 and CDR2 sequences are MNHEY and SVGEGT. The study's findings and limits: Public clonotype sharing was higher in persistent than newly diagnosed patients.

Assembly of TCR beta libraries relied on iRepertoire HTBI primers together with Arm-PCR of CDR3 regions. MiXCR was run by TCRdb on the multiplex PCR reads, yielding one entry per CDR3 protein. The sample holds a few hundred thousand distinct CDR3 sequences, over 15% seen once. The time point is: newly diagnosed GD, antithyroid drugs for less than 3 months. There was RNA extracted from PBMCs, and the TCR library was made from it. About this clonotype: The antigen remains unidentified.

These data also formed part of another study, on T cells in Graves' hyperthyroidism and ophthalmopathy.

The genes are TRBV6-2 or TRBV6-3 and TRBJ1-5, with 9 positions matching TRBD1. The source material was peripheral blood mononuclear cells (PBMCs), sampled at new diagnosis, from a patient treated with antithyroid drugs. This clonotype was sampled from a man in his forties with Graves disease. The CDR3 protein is CASSYGGTGNNQPQHF. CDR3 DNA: TGTGCCAGCAGTTACGGGGGGACAGGGAACAATCAGCCCCAGCATTTT.